This T cell receptor (beta chain) was captured by sequencing in a study of T cells in Graves' hyperthyroidism and ophthalmopathy. With duration under 3 months, ophthalmopathy was active: Clinical Activity Score at least 3, NOSPECS at least 4. The authors took PBMCs from 9.5 to 10 ml fresh peripheral blood. With 8 bases removed from V and 5 bases from J, the gap between germline ends came to 16 bases. This CDR3 contains 14 residues. The germline V gene encodes CDR1 SNHLY and CDR2 FYNNEI. The source material, RNA transcripts, was used to amplify TCR beta CDR3 regions. With the HTBI primer set, the TCR CDR3 went through a first round of RT-PCR. TCRdb called the multiplex PCR reads again in MiXCR, with one record for every CDR3 protein. This table holds about 600,000 distinct CDR3 sequences, 16% found once. The sample holds many counts of this clonotype.

The sequence came from a woman aged 40 to 49 with Graves' ophthalmopathy. The chain carries TRBV2 and TRBJ2-1; D perhaps matches TRBD1 (6 bases). The sample consisted of blood. CDR3 residues: CASQPLDSHNEQFF. The CDR3 nucleotides read TGTGCCAGCCAACCTTTGGACAGTCACAATGAGCAGTTCTTC. Drawing the rest from reference TRBV2 and TRBJ2-1, the complete variable domain is EPEVTQTPSHQVTQMGQEVILRCVPISNHLYFYWYRQILGQKVEFLVSFYNNEISEKSEIFDDQFSVERPDGSNFTLKIRSTKLEDSAMYFCASQPLDSHNEQFFGPGTRLTVL.